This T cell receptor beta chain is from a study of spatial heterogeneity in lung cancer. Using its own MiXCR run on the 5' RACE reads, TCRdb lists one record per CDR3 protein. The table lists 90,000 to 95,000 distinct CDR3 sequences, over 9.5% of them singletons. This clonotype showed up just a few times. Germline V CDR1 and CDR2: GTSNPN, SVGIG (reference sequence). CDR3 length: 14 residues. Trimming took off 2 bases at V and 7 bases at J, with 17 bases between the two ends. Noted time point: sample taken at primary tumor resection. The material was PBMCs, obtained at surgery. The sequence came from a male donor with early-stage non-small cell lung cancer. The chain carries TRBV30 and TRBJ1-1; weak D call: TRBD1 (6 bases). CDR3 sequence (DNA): TGTGCCTGGAGTTTGGGGGGCGCCGAGATTGAAGCTTTCTTT. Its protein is CAWSLGGAEIEAFF.